This record looks at one TCR beta chain sequence and its context. V shed 3 bases, J shed 6 bases, and the junction held 4 bases outside the gene matches. Germline V gene sequence: CDR1 SGHKS, CDR2 YYEKEE (reference sequence). CDR3 length equals 15 residues. Measured with immunoSEQ multiplex PCR; TCRdb has only the in-frame clones, and not every one. The sample lists about 170,000 clones, 93% occurring once. The data were taken from a study of control samples from healthy donors and cancer patients. This sequence was found in an older woman in good health. The sequenced sample was blood. The V gene is TRBV5-5, the J gene TRBJ2-1; 12 nucleotides line up with TRBD2. CDR3 in amino acids: CASSWGLAGRNEQFF. The DNA of the CDR3 is TGTGCCAGCAGCTGGGGACTAGCGGGCCGCAATGAGCAGTTCTTC.